This T cell receptor (beta chain) stems from a study of T-cell reconstitution after alpha-beta-depleted transplantation in children. Study observations and caveats: A year had passed since transplant, and T-cell counts and diversity by then came mostly from newly produced T cells.

As it was prepared, the TCRbeta library received unique molecular identifiers. In TCRdb, the PCR reads were re-called with MiXCR into one record per CDR3 protein. The profile shows about 200,000 distinct CDR3 sequences, under 8.5% of them singletons. In its sample, this clonotype was seen a few times. No antigen is known for it. CDR3 size: 16 residues. J lost 5 bases, V lost 5 bases, and 10 bases had no gene match. CDR1 and CDR2 from the germline V gene are SGHVS and FQNEAQ. The sequence came from a male patient between 2 and 15 years old who had a stem cell transplant for acute myeloid leukemia, so the T cells may come from the graft donor. The chain has TRBV7-8 and TRBJ2-5; 11 nucleotides align to TRBD2. Sequenced here: PBMCs, mostly from graft donor cells, sampled 360 days after TCRalphabeta/CD19-depleted stem cell transplant. This chain's CDR3 is CASSISLAGGLETQYF. CDR3 nucleotide sequence: TGTGCCAGCAGCATAAGCCTAGCGGGGGGCTTGGAGACCCAGTACTTC. Full variable domain (outside the CDR3, taken from reference TRBV7-8 and TRBJ2-5): GAGVSQSPRYKVAKRGQDVALRCDPISGHVSLFWYQQALGQGPEFLTYFQNEAQLDKSGLPSDRFFAERPEGSVSTLKIQRTQQEDSAVYLCASSISLAGGLETQYFGPGTRLLVL.